One and the same sample provided the 8 T cell receptor beta chains below, sequenced in a study of blood T cell repertoires in COVID-19. TCRdb's copy holds only in-frame clones and misses some; the assay was immunoSEQ multiplex PCR. The sample has over 250,000 clones, 83% seen once. The sequenced sample was peripheral blood. These receptors were collected from a woman between 45 and 60 years old who had recovered from COVID-19.

This chain joins TRBV5-1 and TRBJ2-1; 12 nucleotides agree with TRBD1. This CDR3 has 15 amino acids. V lost 4 bases, J lost 14 bases, and 13 bases stayed unmatched. Germline V gives CDR1 SGHRS, CDR2 YFSETQ. The CDR3 DNA reads as TGCGCCAGCAGCCTGGGACAGGGGGCAATCAGCGGAAAGTTCTTC. Its protein is CASSLGQGAISGKFF.

The chain recombines TRBV5-1 with TRBJ2-3, with 7 positions matching TRBD2. The germline CDR1 and CDR2 sequences are SGHRS and YFSETQ. Trimming took 2 bases from V and 3 from J; bases not matched to a gene: 3. The CDR3 is 14 residues long. CDR3 amino acids: CASSFSGGTDTQYF. The CDR3 DNA reads as TGCGCCAGCAGCTTCTCGGGGGGAACAGATACGCAGTATTTT.

V usage is TRBV7-2 and J usage is TRBJ1-3; D gene unclear. Deletions cut 7 bases from V and 2 bases from J, with 12 bases between. CDR3 length: 14 amino acids. Germline CDR1 SGHTA, CDR2 FQGNSA. In DNA form, the CDR3 reads TGTGCCAGCACCTTTAGCGTCCCTGGAAACACCATATATTTT. Its translation: CASTFSVPGNTIYF. The variable domain in full, with the rest retrieved from reference TRBV7-2 and TRBJ1-3, is GAGVSQSPSNKVTEKGKDVELRCDPISGHTALYWYRQSLGQGLEFLIYFQGNSAPDKSGLPSDRFSAERTGGSVSTLTIQRTQQEDSAVYLCASTFSVPGNTIYFGEGSWLTVV.

J is TRBJ2-2 and V is TRBV27; weak D call: TRBD2 (7 bases). CDR3 size: 15 residues. Trimming removed 2 bases from V and 1 base from J, with 8 bases in between. The germline gives CDR1 MNHEY, CDR2 SMNVEV (reference sequence). CDR3 in amino acids: CASSLRGGNTGELFF. The CDR3 bases are TGTGCCAGCAGTTTAAGGGGGGGGAACACCGGGGAGCTGTTTTTT.

The chain joins TRBV11-2 to TRBJ2-5; 9 bases match TRBD2. Per the germline V gene, CDR1 is SGHAT and CDR2 is FQNNGV. V trimming: 4 bases; J trimming: 5 bases; junction bases outside the gene matches: 2. This CDR3 contains 13 residues. The DNA of the CDR3 is TGTGCCAGCAGCTCAGGACTAGCGGAGACCCAGTACTTC. Encoded protein: CASSSGLAETQYF. Drawing the rest from reference TRBV11-2 and TRBJ2-5, the complete variable domain is EAGVAQSPRYKIIEKRQSVAFWCNPISGHATLYWYQQILGQGPKLLIQFQNNGVVDDSQLPKDRFSAERLKGVDSTLKIQPAKLEDSAVYLCASSSGLAETQYFGPGTRLLVL.

The chain uses TRBV11-2 and TRBJ2-3; D possibly corresponds to TRBD2 (5 bases). V was trimmed by 1 base and J by 1 base, leaving 12 bases between them. This CDR3 region has 16 residues. The germline gives CDR1 SGHAT, CDR2 FQNNGV. The CDR3 loop is CASSLGADWGTDTQYF. CDR3 DNA: TGTGCCAGCAGCTTAGGTGCGGACTGGGGCACAGATACGCAGTATTTT.

This sequence joins TRBV5-4 and TRBJ1-4; perhaps TRBD1 as D (5 bases). V lost 2 bases, J lost 5 bases, and 7 bases lay in between. Germline lookup yields CDR1 SGHNT and CDR2 YYREEE (reference sequence). The CDR3 sequence is 13 residues long. CDR3 sequence: CASSFRGNEKLFF. As DNA, the CDR3 is TGTGCCAGCAGCTTCCGGGGGAATGAAAAACTGTTTTTT. Drawing the rest from reference TRBV5-4 and TRBJ1-4, the complete variable domain is ETGVTQSPTHLIKTRGQQVTLRCSSQSGHNTVSWYQQALGQGPQFIFQYYREEENGRGNFPPRFSGLQFPNYSSELNVNALELDDSALYLCASSFRGNEKLFFGSGTQLSVL.

Only one count was recorded for this clone. The V and J genes are TRBV6-2 or TRBV6-3 and TRBJ1-1, with D maybe TRBD1 (6 bases). This CDR3 is 14 amino acids long. The germline gives CDR1 MNHEY, CDR2 SVGEGT. V dropped 4 bases and J dropped 5 bases, with 14 bases sitting between them. The chain's CDR3 is CASSFQQGGTEAFF. The CDR3 DNA reads as TGTGCCAGCAGTTTCCAACAGGGAGGGACTGAAGCTTTCTTT.